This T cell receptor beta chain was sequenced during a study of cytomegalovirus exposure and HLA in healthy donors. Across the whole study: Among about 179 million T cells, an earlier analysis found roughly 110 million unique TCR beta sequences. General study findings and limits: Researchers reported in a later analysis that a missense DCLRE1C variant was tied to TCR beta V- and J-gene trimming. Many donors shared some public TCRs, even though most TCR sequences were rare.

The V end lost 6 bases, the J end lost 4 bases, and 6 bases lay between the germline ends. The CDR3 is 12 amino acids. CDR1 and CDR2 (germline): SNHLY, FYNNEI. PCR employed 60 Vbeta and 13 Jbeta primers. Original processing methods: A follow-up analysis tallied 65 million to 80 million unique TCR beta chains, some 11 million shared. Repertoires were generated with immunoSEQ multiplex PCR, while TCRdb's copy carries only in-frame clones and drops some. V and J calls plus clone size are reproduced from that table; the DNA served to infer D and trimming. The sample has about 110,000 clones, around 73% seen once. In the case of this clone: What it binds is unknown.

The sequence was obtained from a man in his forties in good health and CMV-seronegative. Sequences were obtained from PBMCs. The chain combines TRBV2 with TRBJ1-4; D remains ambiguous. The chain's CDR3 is CASRAGNEKLFF. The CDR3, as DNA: TGTGCCAGCAGGGCGGGTAATGAAAAACTGTTTTTT.